This T cell receptor beta chain stems from a study of blood T cell repertoires in COVID-19. Study-wide background: Donors in the United States, Italy and Spain gave samples during acute or convalescent COVID-19. T cells, B-cell-depleted T cells, or PBMCs supplied cDNA or gDNA.

This clone was counted a single time. The CDR3 is 14 amino acids. V dropped 3 bases and J dropped 0 bases, with 9 bases sitting between them. The germline gives CDR1 SGDLS, CDR2 YYNGEE. Per the original data handling: The assay estimated nucleated cells by amplifying reference gene primers. The assay was immunoSEQ multiplex PCR, and TCRdb's table has in-frame clones only and misses some. V and J calls and clone size come straight from that table; D and trimming were deduced from the DNA. The repertoire includes roughly 25,000 clones, about 70% of them detected once, and around 7% sits in the top ten. Enrollment of patients from Seattle took place during active infection, with longitudinal follow-up.

The TCR was taken from a man aged 50 to 59 with COVID-19, enrolled during active disease. Input material: peripheral blood. This chain connects TRBV9 to TRBJ1-2; D possibly corresponds to TRBD1 (5 bases). The CDR3 DNA is TGTGCCAGCAGCGCTCCGGGGGCTAACTATGGCTACACCTTC. This translates into CASSAPGANYGYTF.